The present entry profiles one T cell receptor beta chain with its context. CDR1 and CDR2 from the germline V gene are LGHNA and YNFKEQ. Trimming took 1 base from V and 2 from J, leaving 11 bases between them. This CDR3 contains 16 residues. This entry belongs to a study of spatial heterogeneity in lung cancer. TCRdb re-called the 5' RACE reads with MiXCR, one entry per CDR3 protein. The top ten clones hold around 24% of a sample with 110,000 or so distinct CDR3 sequences, about a tenth of them seen once. Time point noted: blood at routine non-recurrence follow-up after resection. The sequence was collected from a female donor with early-stage non-small cell lung cancer. This specimen was PBMCs, taken at follow-up. V is TRBV4-2 and J is TRBJ2-2; TRBD2 is a possible D gene (5 bases). CDR3 bases: TGTGCCAGCAGCCAAGTCGGCGGGTCAAACACCGGGGAGCTGTTTTTT. This gives the protein CASSQVGGSNTGELFF.